This TCR beta chain came from a study of T cell responses to AZD1222 COVID-19 vaccine. As for the study in general: Second doses at about 4 or about 12 weeks were pooled.

Sequencing was performed with immunoSEQ multiplex PCR; in TCRdb, only in-frame clones are kept and a portion is missing. Of 85,000 to 130,000 clones listed, about nine tenths were seen once; the top ten hold roughly a sixth. The CDR3 covers 12 residues. V was pared by 6 bases and J by 7 bases, with 9 bases between. Study-wide findings and caveats: Among spike-specific TCRs, nearly half reportedly target unmutated variant regions. The span of vaccine-associated CD4 TCRs extended across spike, with dominance at 160-218 and 743-854.

This clone was recorded only once. The antigen is not known. The receptor was derived from an adult in good health. Here the sequenced sample was peripheral blood, taken on day 0 of AZD1222 vaccination. The chain joins TRBV12-3 or TRBV12-4 to TRBJ1-4; D might be TRBD1 (5 bases). The CDR3 sequence: CASSSQAEKLFF. The CDR3 DNA is TGTGCCAGCAGCTCACAGGCTGAAAAACTGTTTTTT.